The clone carrying this T cell receptor (beta chain) was counted a single time. Libraries were prepared by immunoSEQ multiplex PCR; TCRdb keeps only in-frame clonotypes and omits some of them. The sample consists of 65,000 to 70,000 clones, around 90% of them appearing once. The germline V gene encodes CDR1 MNHEY and CDR2 SMNVEV (reference sequence). This CDR3 region has 13 residues. Trimming took off 8 bases at V and 5 bases at J, with 15 bases between the two ends. The sample comes from a study of cytomegalovirus exposure and HLA in healthy donors. The chain employs TRBV27 and TRBJ1-1; possibly TRBD1 for D (6 bases). Sequencing input: PBMCs. The TCR originated in a man aged 18 to 30 in good health and CMV-seronegative. The CDR3 DNA follows: TGTGCCAGCCATGACAGGCCCTGGACTGAAGCTTTCTTT. Translation: CASHDRPWTEAFF.